The entry below gives a single TCR beta chain sequence along with its context. Its antigen is unknown. This entry comes from a study of CD8+ T cells in alopecia areata. Study outcomes and limitations: Significant decreases in scalp clonality and expanded CD8+ clones followed tofacitinib treatment. Especially in alopecia totalis/universalis, lesional scalp showed greater clonality than normal scalp did.

In each case, RNA was isolated and then reverse transcribed into cDNA as the sequencing template. The data were produced by immunoSEQ multiplex PCR, yet TCRdb's version contains in-frame clones alone and is incomplete. The sample records about 120,000 clones, 50% to 55% being singletons. Treatment in this sample: oral pan-JAK inhibitor, 5-10 mg twice daily. Those with alopecia areata gave lesional scalp punch biopsies and peripheral blood. The CDR3 length is 15 residues. Germline values: CDR1 SGHNT, CDR2 YYREEE (reference sequence). V lost 4 bases and J lost 4; bases outside the gene matches: 3. This TCR came from a human donor with alopecia areata. The sample consisted of CD4+ T cells sorted from blood, taken at week 4, from a patient treated with tofacitinib. The J gene is TRBJ2-1, the V gene TRBV5-4; 12 bases map to TRBD2. CDR3 protein: CASSTGTSGYNEQFF. The CDR3 nucleotides are TGTGCCAGCAGCACCGGGACTAGCGGGTACAATGAGCAGTTCTTC. Full variable domain (outside the CDR3, taken from reference TRBV5-4 and TRBJ2-1): ETGVTQSPTHLIKTRGQQVTLRCSSQSGHNTVSWYQQALGQGPQFIFQYYREEENGRGNFPPRFSGLQFPNYSSELNVNALELDDSALYLCASSTGTSGYNEQFFGPGTRLTVL.